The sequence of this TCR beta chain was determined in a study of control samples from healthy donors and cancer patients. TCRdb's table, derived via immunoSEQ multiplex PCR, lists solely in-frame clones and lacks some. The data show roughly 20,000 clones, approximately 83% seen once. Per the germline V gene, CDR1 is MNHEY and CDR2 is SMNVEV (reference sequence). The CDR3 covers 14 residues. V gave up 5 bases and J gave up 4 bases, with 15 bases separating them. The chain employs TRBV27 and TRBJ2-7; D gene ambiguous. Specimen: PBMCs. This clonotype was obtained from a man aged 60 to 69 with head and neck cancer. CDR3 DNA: TGTGCCAGCAGTACCTCGGGTCAGCCTTACGAGCAGTACTTC. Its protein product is CASSTSGQPYEQYF.